The 25 T cell receptor beta chains below all came from one sample that was sequenced in a study of OX40 agonist ivuxolimab in advanced cancers. Using immunoSEQ multiplex PCR, the repertoire was profiled, and TCRdb retains in-frame clones only, with some absent. This sample yields 81,000 or so clones, of which 88% are seen a single time; approximately 0.47% belongs to the top ten. The source was CD4+ or CD8+ T cells sorted from blood, collected in a trial of the OX40 agonist ivuxolimab. All receptors derive from an adult with an advanced solid tumor such as melanoma, head and neck, liver or kidney cancer.

The V and J genes are TRBV11-2 and TRBJ2-1; either TRBD1 or TRBD2 may fit D (6 bases each). CDR1 SGHAT and CDR2 FQNNGV come from the germline V gene. This CDR3 has 17 residues. The V end lost 4 bases, the J end lost 7 bases, and 23 bases lay between the germline ends. The CDR3 region has the DNA TGTGCCAGCAGCTCCCTGCCCGCTAGTGGGGGGCGGAATGAGCAGTTCTTC. Protein: CASSSLPASGGRNEQFF.

The chain joins TRBV6-6 to TRBJ2-7; D uncertain. CDR1 is MNHNY, CDR2 SVGAGI, per germline (reference sequence). V shed 6 bases and J shed 7 bases, with 16 bases lying between them. The length of the CDR3 is 13 residues. The CDR3 is CASSPTLATEQYF. CDR3 nucleotides: TGTGCCAGCAGCCCAACCTTGGCTACGGAGCAGTACTTC.

This rearrangement joins TRBV19 to TRBJ1-4; no definite D call. There are 13 residues in the CDR3. The germline V gene has CDR1 LNHDA and CDR2 SQIVND (reference sequence). The V end lost 5 bases, the J end lost 3 bases, and 7 bases lay between the germline ends. CDR3: CASSPPANEKLFF. CDR3 nucleotide sequence: TGTGCCAGTAGTCCCCCAGCTAATGAAAAACTGTTTTTT.

The gene calls are TRBV19 and TRBJ2-2; D might be TRBD1 or TRBD2, each matching 5 bases. Trimming cost V 6 bases and J 1 base, with 9 bases left between them. In germline, CDR1 is LNHDA, CDR2 SQIVND (reference sequence). The CDR3 runs to 14 residues. The CDR3 DNA reads as TGTGCCAGTAGAATGAGGGGGAACACCGGGGAGCTGTTTTTT. It encodes CASRMRGNTGELFF. Full variable domain (rest looked up from reference TRBV19 and TRBJ2-2): DGGITQSPKYLFRKEGQNVTLSCEQNLNHDAMYWYRQDPGQGLRLIYYSQIVNDFQKGDIAEGYSVSREKKESFPLTVTSAQKNPTAFYLCASRMRGNTGELFFGEGSRLTVL.

This chain links TRBV5-6 with TRBJ1-3, with TRBD1 as a possible D gene (5 bases). This CDR3 contains 16 residues. The germline V and J ends were trimmed by 4 bases and 4 bases, with 18 bases remaining between them. Per germline, CDR1 SGHDT and CDR2 YYEEEE. This CDR3 is CASSLPGFQIGNTIYF. DNA for the CDR3: TGTGCCAGCAGCCTCCCAGGGTTTCAAATCGGAAACACCATATATTTT.

This clone occurred once. The J gene is TRBJ1-2, the V gene TRBV6-5; D may be TRBD1 (6 bases). Looked up from germline, CDR1 is MNHEY and CDR2 is SVGAGI. Trimming cost V 6 bases and J 7 bases, with 9 bases left between them. The CDR3 covers 11 residues. The CDR3 protein is CASSPGAGYTF. CDR3 nucleotide sequence: TGTGCCAGCAGCCCGGGGGCTGGCTACACCTTC.

The chain recombines TRBV11-3 with TRBJ2-2; D is undetermined. CDR3 length: 14 residues. Deletions cut 5 bases from V and 1 base from J, with 8 bases between. CDR1 is SGHNT and CDR2 is YENEEA in the germline V gene. CDR3 nucleotides: TGTGCCAGCAGCCAGACCCAGAACACCGGGGAGCTGTTTTTT. Protein: CASSQTQNTGELFF.

The chain links TRBV6-1 to TRBJ1-4, with 7 bases lining up with TRBD1. J lost 7 bases, V lost 4 bases, and 6 bases had no gene match. The CDR3 is 14 amino acids. The germline V gene has CDR1 MNHNS and CDR2 SASEGT. Here the CDR3 reads CASSADRLGEKLFF. The CDR3, as DNA: TGTGCCAGCAGTGCGGACAGGTTGGGTGAAAAACTGTTTTTT.

The chain has TRBV5-1 and TRBJ1-2; 11 bases map to TRBD1. Germline trimming cut 4 bases from V and 4 bases from J; bases unmatched to any gene: 3. Germline loops: CDR1 SGHRS, CDR2 YFSETQ. This CDR3 comprises 14 residues. The CDR3 spells CASSPGQGGYGYTF. The CDR3, as DNA: TGCGCCAGCAGCCCGGGACAGGGGGGCTATGGCTACACCTTC.

This chain links TRBV25-1 with TRBJ2-7; D remains ambiguous. The V gene's germline CDR1 is MGHDK and CDR2 SYGVNS. The CDR3 runs to 14 residues. Deletions cut 2 bases from V and 3 bases from J, with 11 bases between. CDR3 bases: TGTGCCAGCAGTGAACCAGGAGCATTCTACGAGCAGTACTTC. Protein product: CASSEPGAFYEQYF.

This rearrangement joins TRBV6-1 to TRBJ1-2; TRBD1 matches at 7 bases. The CDR3 contains 13 residues. J gave up 5 bases and V 3 bases, and 3 bases lay outside the gene matches. Germline V gene sequence: CDR1 MNHNS, CDR2 SASEGT. The CDR3 DNA sequence: TGTGCCAGCAGTGAGACAGGGAGATATGGCTACACCTTC. Its protein product is CASSETGRYGYTF.

CDR3: CATPTKEERTVSSTDTQYF. In DNA, the CDR3 is TGTGCCACCCCGACTAAAGAAGAACGGACCGTCTCTAGCACAGATACGCAGTATTTT. The chain combines TRBV2 with TRBJ2-3, with a possible D match to TRBD2 (5 bases). The V end lost 10 bases, the J end lost 0 bases, and 29 bases lay between the germline ends. Germline values: CDR1 SNHLY, CDR2 FYNNEI. This CDR3 has 19 amino acids.

This rearrangement joins TRBV19 to TRBJ1-2, with a weak D call TRBD1 (5 bases). Trimming stripped 4 bases from V and 4 bases from J, with 16 bases between. Germline loops: CDR1 LNHDA, CDR2 SQIVND (reference sequence). The CDR3 has 15 residues. CDR3 in amino acids: CASSNTGTSIYGYTF. CDR3 in DNA: TGTGCCAGTAGTAATACCGGGACTTCTATCTATGGCTACACCTTC.

V and J are TRBV18 and TRBJ2-7, with D perhaps TRBD2 (6 bases). V lost 3 bases and J 0 bases, leaving 12 bases between the germline ends. CDR3 length equals 15 residues. Germline CDR1 KGHSH, CDR2 LQKENI. This CDR3 is CASSPSTGSSYEQYF. CDR3 in DNA: TGTGCCAGCTCACCGTCGACCGGGAGCTCCTACGAGCAGTACTTC.

The chain is built from TRBV7-9 and TRBJ1-2; TRBD1 is a possible D gene (5 bases). Per the germline V gene, CDR1 is SEHNR and CDR2 is FQNEAQ (reference sequence). The CDR3 has 12 residues. The germline V and J ends were trimmed by 5 bases and 2 bases, with 6 bases remaining between them. The CDR3: CASSRGNYGYTF. CDR3 DNA sequence: TGTGCCAGCAGCCGGGGGAACTATGGCTACACCTTC.

The genes are TRBV6-6 and TRBJ2-7; 8 bases match TRBD1. Germline CDR1 and CDR2: MNHNY and SVGAGI (reference sequence). Trimming took 2 bases from V and 4 from J; bases not matched to a gene: 7. CDR3 length equals 15 residues. In nucleotides, the CDR3 is TGTGCCAGCAGTTACCAGACAGGGGTTGGATACGAGCAGTACTTC. Translated: CASSYQTGVGYEQYF.

This rearrangement joins TRBV14 to TRBJ2-3; 7 bases are a match to TRBD1. The CDR3 extends over 14 amino acids. The J segment lost 4 bases and the V segment lost 4 bases, leaving 5 bases of the junction unmatched. CDR1 SGHDN and CDR2 FVKESK come from the germline V gene. CDR3 in DNA: TGTGCCAGCAGCCCCTCGCAGGGGGCAGATACGCAGTATTTT. This translates into CASSPSQGADTQYF.

This chain joins TRBV19 and TRBJ1-1; D remains unclear. The CDR3 loop spans 14 amino acids. V was cut by 7 bases and J by 4 bases, with 16 bases left in between. Germline CDR1 reads LNHDA; CDR2 reads SQIVND (reference sequence). The CDR3 DNA reads TGTGCCAGTACCCAAAAAGGGAAGGGCACTGAAGCTTTCTTT. This translates into CASTQKGKGTEAFF.

This clone was found once. V and J are TRBV7-9 and TRBJ2-7, with 7 positions matching TRBD2. Germline loops: CDR1 SEHNR, CDR2 FQNEAQ (reference sequence). This CDR3 spans 15 amino acids. V lost 2 bases and J lost 1; bases outside the gene matches: 5. CDR3: CASSLRGDGSYEQYF. CDR3 sequence (DNA): TGTGCCAGCAGCTTACGGGGGGACGGATCCTACGAGCAGTACTTC.

The chain recombines TRBV6-4 with TRBJ2-3; D is uncertain. Germline-derived CDR1 and CDR2 are MRHNA and SNTAGT. Between the trimmed V and J ends, which lost 2 bases and 6 bases, there was a span of 6 bases. The CDR3 is 12 amino acids. The DNA of the CDR3 is TGTGCCAGCAGTGACAGGGCGGATACGCAGTATTTT. This sequence encodes CASSDRADTQYF.

The CDR3 sequence is CATSRGNNLAGYTF. The CDR3 nucleotides read TGTGCCACCAGCAGAGGGAACAATCTAGCTGGCTACACCTTC. V gene TRBV15 combines with J gene TRBJ1-2; D gene unclear. The CDR3 length is 14 residues. Germline V gene sequence: CDR1 LNHNV, CDR2 YYDKDF (reference sequence). Trimming pared 1 base from V and 7 bases from J, leaving 13 bases between.

The chain combines TRBV7-2 with TRBJ2-1, with TRBD2 as a possible D gene (6 bases). Trimming took off 5 bases at V and 0 bases at J, with 14 bases between the two ends. The CDR3 runs to 16 residues. In germline, CDR1 is SGHTA, CDR2 FQGNSA. CDR3: CASSTRGGSSYNEQFF. The CDR3 bases are TGTGCCAGCAGCACACGTGGGGGGAGCTCCTACAATGAGCAGTTCTTC.

This sequence joins TRBV9 and TRBJ2-7, with TRBD1 as a possible D gene (5 bases). Germline V CDR1 and CDR2: SGDLS, YYNGEE. The CDR3 covers 15 residues. Trimming cost V 1 base and J 1 base, with 12 bases left between them. The CDR3, as DNA: TGTGCCAGCAGCGTATCTGCAGGGATTTCCTACGAGCAGTACTTC. Protein product: CASSVSAGISYEQYF.

In its sample, this clone was seen a few times. CDR3: CASSMQGSPYEQYF. DNA of the CDR3: TGTGCCAGTAGTATGCAGGGGTCTCCCTACGAGCAGTACTTC. This chain links TRBV19 with TRBJ2-7; D is possibly TRBD1 (6 bases). CDR1 is LNHDA, CDR2 SQIVND, per germline (reference sequence). V lost 3 bases and J lost 2, with 11 bases in between. There are 14 residues in the CDR3.

This chain joins TRBV28 and TRBJ1-1; unclear D gene. CDR1 MDHEN and CDR2 SYDVKM come from the germline V gene. The CDR3 loop spans 11 amino acids. Trimming left V 3 bases short and J 10 bases short, with 9 bases between. The CDR3 bases are TGTGCCAGCAGTTTGGGAGGACCAGCTTTCTTT. Translated, it gives CASSLGGPAFF.